Shown below are 5 T cell receptor beta chains from a single sample sequenced in a study of CD8+ T cells in alopecia areata. As the sequencing template, cDNA was produced by extracting RNA and reverse transcribing it. Generated by immunoSEQ multiplex PCR, the TCRdb table keeps only in-frame clones and is missing some. Of around 200,000 clones detected, roughly 60% appear once; the ten largest clones hold around 1.8%. The sequencing here drew on CD4+ T cells sorted from blood, taken at week 0. The receptor source for this set is a human donor with alopecia areata.

The chain has TRBV25-1 and TRBJ2-7; D gene ambiguous. Germline loops: CDR1 MGHDK, CDR2 SYGVNS. This CDR3 has 11 residues. With 6 bases removed from V and 3 bases from J, the gap between germline ends came to 6 bases. The DNA of the CDR3 is TGTGCCAGCAGGAAAGGCTACGAGCAGTACTTC. Translation: CASRKGYEQYF.

The sample holds one count of this clone. The gene calls are TRBV2 and TRBJ2-3, with 9 bases identical to TRBD1. The V gene's germline CDR1 is SNHLY and CDR2 FYNNEI. V was clipped by 4 bases and J by 7 bases; unmatched bases: 6. CDR3 length: 14 amino acids. In DNA, the CDR3 is TGTGCCAGCAGTGGGGGACAGGGACGATATACGCAGTATTTT. Translation gives CASSGGQGRYTQYF.

In its sample, this clone was seen a few times. The rearrangement links TRBV25-1 to TRBJ1-2, with a tentative D call TRBD1 (5 bases). The germline CDR1 and CDR2 sequences are MGHDK and SYGVNS. V was shortened by 5 bases and J by 4 bases, with 11 bases between the two germline ends. This CDR3 is built from 13 residues. The CDR3 region is CASSPPGVYGYTF. The CDR3 DNA reads TGTGCCAGCAGTCCACCGGGGGTCTATGGCTACACCTTC.

The chain carries TRBV11-3 and TRBJ1-4, with D uncertain. Per the germline V gene, CDR1 is SGHNT and CDR2 is YENEEA. The CDR3 covers 13 residues. Deletions cut 0 bases from V and 8 bases from J, with 7 bases between. The CDR3 is CASSLDLAEKLFF. CDR3 DNA sequence: TGTGCCAGCAGCTTAGATCTTGCGGAAAAACTGTTTTTT.

The chain carries TRBV30 and TRBJ1-6; no firm D call. Deletions cut 2 bases from V and 13 bases from J, with 15 bases between. From germline, CDR1 is GTSNPN and CDR2 SVGIG (reference sequence). CDR3 length: 13 residues. This chain's CDR3 is CAWSFRRTFPLHF. The CDR3 DNA is TGTGCCTGGAGTTTCCGCAGGACCTTCCCCCTCCACTTT.